This is a list of T cell receptor beta chains from one sample in a study of T cells in Graves' hyperthyroidism and ophthalmopathy. TCRdb used MiXCR to reprocess the multiplex PCR reads, holding one entry per CDR3 protein. The data show about 690,000 distinct CDR3 sequences, roughly 17% seen once. Sequencing was done on a sample of blood. These receptors were collected from a man between 50 and 59 years old with Graves' hyperthyroidism. CDR3s include the opening cysteine and the closing phenylalanine or tryptophan.

TRBV10-3	15	TRBJ2-1	CAIRDTGGSYNEQFF
TRBV20-1	14	TRBJ2-7	CSAFNLDNTYEQYF
TRBV7-6	15	TRBJ2-1	CASRLAGRADNEQFF
TRBV12-3/TRBV12-4	12	TRBJ1-2	CATSVGTYGYTF
TRBV4-1	14	TRBJ2-7	CASSQEPGWHEQYF
TRBV9	15	TRBJ1-1	CASSVDGGGRNEAFF
TRBV28	13	TRBJ2-3	CASSYESTDTQYF
TRBV5-4	14	TRBJ2-3	CASSLRLAPDTQYF
TRBV27	15	TRBJ1-5	CASSDRPGGNQPQHF
TRBV7-9	16	TRBJ2-2	CASSLPGTRYDRELFF
TRBV14	14	TRBJ2-5	CASSPLAGKETQYF
TRBV12-3/TRBV12-4	12	TRBJ2-4	CASGGAGNIQYF
TRBV20-1	15	TRBJ2-7	CSAAWDSYYSYEQYF
TRBV19	17	TRBJ2-5	CASSFGTGGFLGETQYF
TRBV12-3/TRBV12-4	19	TRBJ2-1	CASSLSTGTSGSSYNEQFF
TRBV29-1	15	TRBJ2-3	CSVEGGGRSTDTQYF
TRBV28	16	TRBJ1-1	CASTTGKGARNTEAFF
TRBV30	16	TRBJ1-1	CAWSPMGNLVNTEAFF
TRBV7-2	14	TRBJ2-3	CASSFRRSTDTQYF
TRBV28	16	TRBJ2-7	CASGPQLGQGLFEQYF
TRBV3-1	14	TRBJ1-2	CASSQEGGVYGYTF
TRBV7-9	14	TRBJ2-1	CASSLAGPGDEQFF
TRBV6-2/TRBV6-3	15	TRBJ1-2	CASSYSGQMVYGYTF
TRBV2	13	TRBJ2-3	CASSPDSTYTQYF
TRBV6-1	15	TRBJ1-2	CASSGTRGSNYGYTF
TRBV18	15	TRBJ2-7	CASSPPGRGFYEQYF
TRBV30	12	TRBJ2-7	CAWSTGVHEQYF
TRBV28	15	TRBJ2-3	CASSLDTGLADTQYF
TRBV3-1	14	TRBJ2-1	CASSQDIQSDEQFF